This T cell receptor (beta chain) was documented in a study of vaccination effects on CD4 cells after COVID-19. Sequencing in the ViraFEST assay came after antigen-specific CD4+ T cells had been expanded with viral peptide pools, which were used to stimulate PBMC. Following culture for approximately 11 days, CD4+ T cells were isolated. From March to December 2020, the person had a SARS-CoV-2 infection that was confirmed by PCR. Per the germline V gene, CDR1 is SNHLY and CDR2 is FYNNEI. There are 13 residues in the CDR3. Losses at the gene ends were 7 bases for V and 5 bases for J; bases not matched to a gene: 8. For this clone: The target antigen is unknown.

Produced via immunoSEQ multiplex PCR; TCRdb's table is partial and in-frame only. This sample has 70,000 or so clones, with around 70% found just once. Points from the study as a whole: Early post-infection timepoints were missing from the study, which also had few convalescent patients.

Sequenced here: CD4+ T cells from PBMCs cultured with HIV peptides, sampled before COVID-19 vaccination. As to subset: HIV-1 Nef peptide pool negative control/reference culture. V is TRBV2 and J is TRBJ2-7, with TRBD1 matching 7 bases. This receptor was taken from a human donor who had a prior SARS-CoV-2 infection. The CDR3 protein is CASKNRGSDEQYF. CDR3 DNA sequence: TGTGCCAGCAAGAACAGGGGTAGCGACGAGCAGTACTTC.